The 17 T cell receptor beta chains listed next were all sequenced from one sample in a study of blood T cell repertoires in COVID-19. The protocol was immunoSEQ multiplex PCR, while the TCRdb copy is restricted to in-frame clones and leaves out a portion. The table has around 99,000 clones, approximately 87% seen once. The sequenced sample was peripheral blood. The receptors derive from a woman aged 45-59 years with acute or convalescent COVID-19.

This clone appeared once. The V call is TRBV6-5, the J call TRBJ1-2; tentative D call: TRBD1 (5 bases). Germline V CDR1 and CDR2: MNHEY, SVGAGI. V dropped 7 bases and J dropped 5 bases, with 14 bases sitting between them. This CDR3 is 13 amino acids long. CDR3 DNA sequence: TGTGCCAGCAAGGGCTCAGGGTTTTATGGCTACACCTTC. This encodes CASKGSGFYGYTF.

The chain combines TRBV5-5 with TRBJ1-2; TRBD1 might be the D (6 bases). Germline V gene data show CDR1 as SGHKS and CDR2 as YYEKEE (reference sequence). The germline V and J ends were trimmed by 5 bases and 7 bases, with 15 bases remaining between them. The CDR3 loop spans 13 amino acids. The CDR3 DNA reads TGTGCCAGCAGTCCCAGACAGGATGGTGGCTACACCTTC. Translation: CASSPRQDGGYTF.

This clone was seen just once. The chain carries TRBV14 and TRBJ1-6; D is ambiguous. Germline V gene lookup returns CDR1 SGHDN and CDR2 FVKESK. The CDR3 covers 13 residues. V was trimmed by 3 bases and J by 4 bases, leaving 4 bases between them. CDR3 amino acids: CASSHRYNSPLHF. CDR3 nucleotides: TGTGCCAGCAGCCACCGTTATAATTCACCCCTCCACTTT.

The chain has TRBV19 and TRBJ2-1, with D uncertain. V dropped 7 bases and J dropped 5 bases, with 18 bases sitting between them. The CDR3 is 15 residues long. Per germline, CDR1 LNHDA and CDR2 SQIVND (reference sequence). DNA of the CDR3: TGTGCCAGTACGGCGGAGTATAACCAAAACAATGAGCAGTTCTTC. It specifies CASTAEYNQNNEQFF. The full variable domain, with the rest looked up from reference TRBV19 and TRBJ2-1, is DGGITQSPKYLFRKEGQNVTLSCEQNLNHDAMYWYRQDPGQGLRLIYYSQIVNDFQKGDIAEGYSVSREKKESFPLTVTSAQKNPTAFYLCASTAEYNQNNEQFFGPGTRLTVL.

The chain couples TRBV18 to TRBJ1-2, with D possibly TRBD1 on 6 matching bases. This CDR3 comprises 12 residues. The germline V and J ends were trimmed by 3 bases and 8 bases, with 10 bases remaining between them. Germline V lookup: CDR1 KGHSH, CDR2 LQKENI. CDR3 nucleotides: TGTGCCAGCTCACCCACAGGGTTCGGCTACACCTTC. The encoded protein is CASSPTGFGYTF. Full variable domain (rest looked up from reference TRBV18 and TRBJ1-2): NAGVMQNPRHLVRRRGQEARLRCSPMKGHSHVYWYRQLPEEGLKFMVYLQKENIIDESGMPKERFSAEFPKEGPSILRIQQVVRGDSAAYFCASSPTGFGYTFGSGTRLTVV.

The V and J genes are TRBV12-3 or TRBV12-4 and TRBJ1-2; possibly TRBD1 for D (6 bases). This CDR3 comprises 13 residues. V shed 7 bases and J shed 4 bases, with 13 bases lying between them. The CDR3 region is CASKTDSFYGYTF. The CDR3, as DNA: TGTGCCAGCAAGACGGACAGCTTCTATGGCTACACCTTC.

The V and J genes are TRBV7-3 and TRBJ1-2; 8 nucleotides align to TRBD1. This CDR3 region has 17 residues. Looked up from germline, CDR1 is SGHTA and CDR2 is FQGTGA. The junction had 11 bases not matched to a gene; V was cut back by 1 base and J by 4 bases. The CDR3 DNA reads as TGTGCCAGCAGCTTAAGGGCAGGGGGCGCAGGCTCCTATGGCTACACCTTC. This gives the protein CASSLRAGGAGSYGYTF. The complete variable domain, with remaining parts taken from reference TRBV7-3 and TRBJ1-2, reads GAGVSQTPSNKVTEKGKYVELRCDPISGHTALYWYRQSLGQGPEFLIYFQGTGAADDSGLPNDRFFAVRPEGSVSTLKIQRTERGDSAVYLCASSLRAGGAGSYGYTFGSGTRLTVV.

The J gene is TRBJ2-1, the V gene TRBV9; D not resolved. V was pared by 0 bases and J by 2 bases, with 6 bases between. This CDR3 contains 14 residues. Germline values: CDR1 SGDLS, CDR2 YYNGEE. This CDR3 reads CASSVVSAYNEQFF. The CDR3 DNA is TGTGCCAGCAGCGTAGTGAGTGCCTACAATGAGCAGTTCTTC.

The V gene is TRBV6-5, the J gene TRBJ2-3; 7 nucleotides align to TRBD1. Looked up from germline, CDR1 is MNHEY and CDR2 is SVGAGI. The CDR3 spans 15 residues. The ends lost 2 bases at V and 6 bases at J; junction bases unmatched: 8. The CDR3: CASSYGGQDSDTQYF. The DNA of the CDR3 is TGTGCCAGCAGTTACGGTGGACAGGATTCGGATACGCAGTATTTT.

CDR3 loop: CASSPLSYEQYF. In DNA form, the CDR3 reads TGTGCCAGCAGTCCCCTTTCCTACGAGCAGTACTTC. The rearrangement joins TRBV28 to TRBJ2-7, with unresolved D. The CDR3 consists of 12 residues. Between the trimmed V and J ends, which lost 5 bases and 1 base, there was a span of 6 bases. Germline CDR1 is MDHEN and CDR2 is SYDVKM.

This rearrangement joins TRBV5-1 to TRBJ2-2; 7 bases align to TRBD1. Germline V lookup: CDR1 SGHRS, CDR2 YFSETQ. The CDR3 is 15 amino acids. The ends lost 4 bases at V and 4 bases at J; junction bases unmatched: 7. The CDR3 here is CASSPGTESTGELFF. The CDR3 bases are TGCGCCAGCAGCCCCGGGACAGAATCCACCGGGGAGCTGTTTTTT.

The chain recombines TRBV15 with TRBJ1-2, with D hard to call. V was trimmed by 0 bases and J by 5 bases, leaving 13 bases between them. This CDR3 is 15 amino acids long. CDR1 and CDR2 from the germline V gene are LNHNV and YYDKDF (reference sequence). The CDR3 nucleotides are TGTGCCACCAGCAGAGATTTGAGGCAGAGTTATGGCTACACCTTC. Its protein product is CATSRDLRQSYGYTF.

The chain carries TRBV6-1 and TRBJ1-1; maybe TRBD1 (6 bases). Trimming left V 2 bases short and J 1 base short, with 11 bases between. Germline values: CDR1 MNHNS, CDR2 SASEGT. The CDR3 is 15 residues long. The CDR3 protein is CASSEPGTSNTEAFF. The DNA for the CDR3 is TGTGCCAGCAGTGAACCTGGGACATCGAACACTGAAGCTTTCTTT.

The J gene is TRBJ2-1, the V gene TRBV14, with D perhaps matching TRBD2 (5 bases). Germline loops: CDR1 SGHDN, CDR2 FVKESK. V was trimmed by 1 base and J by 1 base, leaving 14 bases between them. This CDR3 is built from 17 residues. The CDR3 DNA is TGTGCCAGCAGCCAAGTACCCGAGGGAAAATCCTACAATGAGCAGTTCTTC. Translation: CASSQVPEGKSYNEQFF.

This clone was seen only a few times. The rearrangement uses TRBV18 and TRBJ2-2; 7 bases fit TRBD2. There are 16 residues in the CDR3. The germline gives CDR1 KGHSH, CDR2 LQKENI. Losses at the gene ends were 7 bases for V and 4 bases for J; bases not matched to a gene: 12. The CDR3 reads CASYSRLADFTGELFF. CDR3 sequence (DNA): TGTGCCAGCTACTCTAGACTAGCAGACTTCACCGGGGAGCTGTTTTTT.

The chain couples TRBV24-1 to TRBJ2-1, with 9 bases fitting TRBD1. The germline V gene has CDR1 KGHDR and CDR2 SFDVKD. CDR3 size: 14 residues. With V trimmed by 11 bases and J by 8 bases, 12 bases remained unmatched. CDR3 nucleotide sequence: TGTGCCAGCAAAGGGGGACAGGGCAGCGATGAGCAGTTCTTC. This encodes CASKGGQGSDEQFF.

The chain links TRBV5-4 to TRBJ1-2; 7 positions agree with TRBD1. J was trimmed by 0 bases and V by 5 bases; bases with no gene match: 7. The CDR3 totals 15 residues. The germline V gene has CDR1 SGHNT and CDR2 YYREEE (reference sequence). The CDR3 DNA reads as TGTGCCAGCAGAGGCGACAGGGAAGCTAACTATGGCTACACCTTC. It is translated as CASRGDREANYGYTF.